The rows below give T cell receptor beta chains drawn from one sample of a study of CD8+CD57+ T cells in acquired aplastic anemia. TCRdb itself ran the reads through MiXCR, one entry per CDR3 protein. Of about 80,000 distinct CDR3 sequences in the sample, about half were seen once. The source material was sorted CD4+, CD8+, or CD8+CD57+ T cells (not recorded which) from PBMCs. Receptors originate from a human donor in good health, serving as a control. Each CDR3 is given with its conserved first and last residue. Fields, in order: V gene, D gene, clone size, J gene, CDR3 DNA, CDR3 protein. A D gene is named only where the DNA matches it firmly. Expanded clones get a size class; other rows say once, few or many, or leave the size out.

V gene: TRBV10-2
D gene: .
clone size: .
J gene: TRBJ1-3
CDR3 DNA: TGCGCCACCTCCCCCGGCCGGAACTCTGGAAACACCATATATTTT
CDR3 protein: CATSPGRNSGNTIYF

V gene: TRBV20-1
D gene: TRBD2
clone size: .
J gene: TRBJ2-5
CDR3 DNA: TGCAGTGCTAGAGATGCCTGGACTAGGGAAGAGACCCAGTACTTC
CDR3 protein: CSARDAWTREETQYF

V gene: TRBV25-1
D gene: .
clone size: .
J gene: TRBJ2-1
CDR3 DNA: TGTGCCAGCAGTGAATATCAAGGGGTCAACTACAATGAGCAGTTCTTC
CDR3 protein: CASSEYQGVNYNEQFF

V gene: TRBV15
D gene: .
clone size: many
J gene: TRBJ2-7
CDR3 DNA: TGTGCCACCAGCAGAGACCCGGGGACGATCGAGCAGTACTTC
CDR3 protein: CATSRDPGTIEQYF

V gene: TRBV25-1
D gene: .
clone size: .
J gene: TRBJ2-7
CDR3 DNA: TGTGCCAGCAGTGAAAGTGGAGGGACCGAGCAGTACTTC
CDR3 protein: CASSESGGTEQYF

V gene: TRBV7-2
D gene: .
clone size: few
J gene: TRBJ2-5
CDR3 DNA: TGTGCCAGTACCATGACTGGGAAAGAGACCCAGTACTTC
CDR3 protein: CASTMTGKETQYF

V gene: TRBV2
D gene: .
clone size: many
J gene: TRBJ2-1
CDR3 DNA: TGTGCCAGCAGTAATAATGAGCAGTTCTTC
CDR3 protein: CASSNNEQFF

V gene: TRBV2
D gene: .
clone size: .
J gene: TRBJ1-5
CDR3 DNA: TGTGCCAGCAGTGATTCTGGAGGCAGGAGCAATCAGCCCCAGCATTTT
CDR3 protein: CASSDSGGRSNQPQHF

V gene: TRBV4-2
D gene: .
clone size: .
J gene: TRBJ2-3
CDR3 DNA: TGTGCCAGCACCGCCGGGGCACCGCAGGGCACAGATACGCAGTATTTT
CDR3 protein: CASTAGAPQGTDTQYF

V gene: TRBV9
D gene: .
clone size: many
J gene: TRBJ2-5
CDR3 DNA: TGTGCCAGCAGCGCCCGGGTGGGGATTGAGACCCAGTACTTC
CDR3 protein: CASSARVGIETQYF

V gene: TRBV30
D gene: .
clone size: few
J gene: TRBJ1-6
CDR3 DNA: TGTGCCTGGAGTTCGGGGAATAATTCACCCCTCCACTTT
CDR3 protein: CAWSSGNNSPLHF

V gene: TRBV25-1
D gene: TRBD2
clone size: .
J gene: TRBJ2-3
CDR3 DNA: TGTGCCAGCAGTGCCCTAGCGGGGAGCGGGCTTGCAGATACGCAGTATTTT
CDR3 protein: CASSALAGSGLADTQYF

V gene: TRBV16
D gene: TRBD2
clone size: .
J gene: TRBJ2-5
CDR3 DNA: TGTGCCAGCAGCCAATCGTTGGAATCAGGGGGCACTAGCGGGACGGAGACCCAGTACTTC
CDR3 protein: CASSQSLESGGTSGTETQYF

V gene: TRBV24-1
D gene: TRBD2
clone size: many
J gene: TRBJ2-7
CDR3 DNA: TGTGCCACCAGTGATACCCATGCGGGAGAGGCCTACGAGCAGTACTTC
CDR3 protein: CATSDTHAGEAYEQYF

V gene: TRBV29-1
D gene: .
clone size: .
J gene: TRBJ1-2
CDR3 DNA: TGCAGCGTTGAAGGGGGCGATGATGGCTACACCTTC
CDR3 protein: CSVEGGDDGYTF

V gene: TRBV3-1
D gene: .
clone size: .
J gene: TRBJ2-7
CDR3 DNA: TGTGCCAGCAGCCGCGCACCTTTTGGGACGGGCTACGAGCAGTACTTC
CDR3 protein: CASSRAPFGTGYEQYF

V gene: TRBV25-1
D gene: .
clone size: few
J gene: TRBJ2-3
CDR3 DNA: TGTGCCAGCAGTTTATCCAGGGCCGGAGATACGCAGTATTTT
CDR3 protein: CASSLSRAGDTQYF

V gene: TRBV25-1
D gene: .
clone size: few
J gene: TRBJ2-3
CDR3 DNA: TGTGCCAGCAGTTTAGACTTTTTTGGAGATACGCAGTATTTT
CDR3 protein: CASSLDFFGDTQYF

V gene: TRBV6-1
D gene: .
clone size: .
J gene: TRBJ2-1
CDR3 DNA: TGTGCCAGCAGGGGCCAAGTGGATGAGCAGTTCTTC
CDR3 protein: CASRGQVDEQFF

V gene: TRBV5-1
D gene: .
clone size: many
J gene: TRBJ2-3
CDR3 DNA: TGCGCCAGCAGCTTGGGGGGCAGGCTCGACACTCAGCAGTATTTT
CDR3 protein: CASSLGGRLDTQQYF

V gene: TRBV25-1
D gene: .
clone size: .
J gene: TRBJ1-6
CDR3 DNA: TGTGCCAGCAGTTTAGGACCGCTCTCCTATAATTCACCCCTCCACTTT
CDR3 protein: CASSLGPLSYNSPLHF

V gene: TRBV3-1
D gene: .
clone size: .
J gene: TRBJ1-1
CDR3 DNA: TGTGCCAGCAGCCAAGGGATCAGGGGAGGAACTGAAGCTTTCTTT
CDR3 protein: CASSQGIRGGTEAFF

V gene: TRBV7-6
D gene: TRBD1
clone size: .
J gene: TRBJ1-2
CDR3 DNA: TGTGCCAGCAGCTTATCGACAGGGTTGGGCTACACCTTC
CDR3 protein: CASSLSTGLGYTF

V gene: TRBV7-9
D gene: TRBD1
clone size: many
J gene: TRBJ2-7
CDR3 DNA: TGTGCCAGCAGCCCCGGGACAGGGTCCTACGAGCAGTACTTC
CDR3 protein: CASSPGTGSYEQYF

V gene: TRBV25-1
D gene: .
clone size: few
J gene: TRBJ2-3
CDR3 DNA: TGTGCCAGCAGCTTAGACTGGGCAGGTTCCACAGATACGCAGTATTTT
CDR3 protein: CASSLDWAGSTDTQYF

V gene: TRBV2
D gene: .
clone size: many
J gene: TRBJ1-2
CDR3 DNA: TGTGCCAGCAGTGAAGTCCCGGGGGGCGATGGCTACACCTTC
CDR3 protein: CASSEVPGGDGYTF

V gene: TRBV7-9
D gene: .
clone size: many
J gene: TRBJ2-7
CDR3 DNA: TGTGCCAGCAGCTTAGGTCAGGGAAAATACGAGCAGTACTTC
CDR3 protein: CASSLGQGKYEQYF

V gene: TRBV6-5
D gene: .
clone size: few
J gene: TRBJ1-1
CDR3 DNA: TGTGCCAGCAGTTCGCGAGTGACTGGTCCGGAAGCTTTCTTT
CDR3 protein: CASSSRVTGPEAFF

V gene: TRBV20-1
D gene: TRBD2
clone size: few
J gene: TRBJ2-3
CDR3 DNA: TGCAGTGCCAAGACCCGGGCCCTAAGCGGGGTGACAGATACGCAGTATTTT
CDR3 protein: CSAKTRALSGVTDTQYF

V gene: TRBV20-1
D gene: TRBD1
clone size: many
J gene: TRBJ1-2
CDR3 DNA: TGCAGTGCCATCAACCGGGACAGGGTCAGCTACACCTTC
CDR3 protein: CSAINRDRVSYTF

V gene: TRBV2
D gene: .
clone size: few
J gene: TRBJ2-5
CDR3 DNA: TGTGCCAGCAGGGGGCATAACCAAGAGACCCAGTACTTC
CDR3 protein: CASRGHNQETQYF

V gene: TRBV9
D gene: .
clone size: .
J gene: TRBJ1-6
CDR3 DNA: TGTGCCAGCAGTGGGGACAATCTTATCGATAATTCACCCCTCCACTTT
CDR3 protein: CASSGDNLIDNSPLHF

V gene: TRBV19
D gene: TRBD2
clone size: many
J gene: TRBJ2-1
CDR3 DNA: TGTGCCAGTAGTCTCCTAGCGGGAGGTGGCGATGAGCAGTTCTTC
CDR3 protein: CASSLLAGGGDEQFF

V gene: TRBV6-5
D gene: .
clone size: .
J gene: TRBJ2-1
CDR3 DNA: TGTGCCACGAATCGCCACAATGAGCAGTTCTTC
CDR3 protein: CATNRHNEQFF

V gene: TRBV24-1
D gene: TRBD1
clone size: many
J gene: TRBJ2-2
CDR3 DNA: TGTGCCACCAGTGATTTGCGTGGCAGGGGGCTAGTCGGGGAGCTGTTTTTT
CDR3 protein: CATSDLRGRGLVGELFF

V gene: TRBV11-3
D gene: .
clone size: .
J gene: TRBJ2-1
CDR3 DNA: TGTGCCAGCAGCACCCGGGACCCACACAATGAGCAGTTCTTC
CDR3 protein: CASSTRDPHNEQFF

V gene: TRBV24-1
D gene: .
clone size: many
J gene: TRBJ2-3
CDR3 DNA: TGTGCCACCAGTGATACACAGAGCACAGATACGCAGTATTTT
CDR3 protein: CATSDTQSTDTQYF

V gene: TRBV7-2
D gene: TRBD1
clone size: .
J gene: TRBJ2-7
CDR3 DNA: TGTGCCAGCAGCTTAGCCGGGACAGGGCTGTACGAGCAGTACTTC
CDR3 protein: CASSLAGTGLYEQYF

V gene: TRBV10-1
D gene: TRBD1
clone size: .
J gene: TRBJ1-1
CDR3 DNA: TGCGCCAGCAGTGAACGGGACAGGGCTGAAGCTTTCTTT
CDR3 protein: CASSERDRAEAFF

V gene: TRBV7-9
D gene: .
clone size: .
J gene: TRBJ2-7
CDR3 DNA: TGTGCCAGTAGTATTACCGGAGGGTACGAGCAGTACTTC
CDR3 protein: CASSITGGYEQYF

V gene: TRBV20-1
D gene: .
clone size: once
J gene: TRBJ2-1
CDR3 DNA: TGCAGTGCTAGAAGAAGTGAGAATGAGCAGTTCTTC
CDR3 protein: CSARRSENEQFF

V gene: TRBV10-2
D gene: TRBD1
clone size: .
J gene: TRBJ1-5
CDR3 DNA: TGCGCCAGCAGTGAGTCGAATAGGGACAGGCGCAATCAGCCCCAGCATTTT
CDR3 protein: CASSESNRDRRNQPQHF

V gene: TRBV10-2
D gene: .
clone size: .
J gene: TRBJ2-3
CDR3 DNA: TGCGCCACCGCCGCTCTTTTTGGGACAGATACGCAGTATTTT
CDR3 protein: CATAALFGTDTQYF

V gene: TRBV25-1
D gene: TRBD2
clone size: few
J gene: TRBJ2-3
CDR3 DNA: TGTGCCAGCAGTGCCCTAGCGGGAGTGTGGGGGGTTAAGCAGTATTTT
CDR3 protein: CASSALAGVWGVKQYF

V gene: TRBV6-1
D gene: TRBD1
clone size: .
J gene: TRBJ2-7
CDR3 DNA: TGTGCCAGCAGTGAAGCTGAGGACAGGGGGCCTATCTACGAGCAGTACTTC
CDR3 protein: CASSEAEDRGPIYEQYF

V gene: TRBV13
D gene: .
clone size: once
J gene: TRBJ1-1
CDR3 DNA: TGTGCCAGCAGGGGGGCCGTGAACACTGAAGCTTTCTTT
CDR3 protein: CASRGAVNTEAFF

V gene: TRBV15
D gene: .
clone size: few
J gene: TRBJ2-3
CDR3 DNA: TGTGCCACCAGCAGAGATGTCAGGGCAACAGATACGCAGTATTTT
CDR3 protein: CATSRDVRATDTQYF

V gene: TRBV7-2
D gene: .
clone size: .
J gene: TRBJ2-7
CDR3 DNA: TGTGCCACGAGAGGGGATACCTACGAGCAGTACTTC
CDR3 protein: CATRGDTYEQYF

V gene: TRBV20-1
D gene: .
clone size: many
J gene: TRBJ1-3
CDR3 DNA: TGCAGTGCTGGACACCACCCAGATAGCTCTGGAAACACCATATATTTT
CDR3 protein: CSAGHHPDSSGNTIYF

V gene: TRBV11-2
D gene: .
clone size: .
J gene: TRBJ1-1
CDR3 DNA: TGTGCCAGCAGCTTAGGACAAATGAACACTGAAGCTTTCTTT
CDR3 protein: CASSLGQMNTEAFF

V gene: TRBV10-2
D gene: .
clone size: once
J gene: TRBJ2-3
CDR3 DNA: TGCGCCAGCAATAGCTATAGCACAGATACGCAGTATTTT
CDR3 protein: CASNSYSTDTQYF

V gene: TRBV27
D gene: TRBD1
clone size: .
J gene: TRBJ2-7
CDR3 DNA: TGTGCCAGCAGAGACAGGGGGGGGACCTACGAGCAGTACTTC
CDR3 protein: CASRDRGGTYEQYF

V gene: TRBV7-6
D gene: .
clone size: .
J gene: TRBJ2-7
CDR3 DNA: TGTGCCAGCAGCCCCGGGGTTAACGAGCAGTACTTC
CDR3 protein: CASSPGVNEQYF